These 27 T cell receptor beta chains were sequenced from one sample in a study of T cell repertoires in cytomegalovirus infection. In TCRdb, the reads were re-called with MiXCR into one record per CDR3 protein. This sample carries under 350,000 distinct CDR3 sequences, 8% to 9.5% of them seen once, and the ten largest clones take about 3.9%. Sequenced material: PBMCs. The source of these receptors is a human donor in good health (CMV status not recorded). Some clones in this sample may be carry-over from other donors' samples.

This clonotype was detected many times. The chain links TRBV7-2 to TRBJ1-2; D not resolved. The length of the CDR3 is 12 residues. Germline V CDR1 and CDR2: SGHTA, FQGNSA. The V and J ends lost 9 bases and 2 bases respectively, with 10 bases between them. The CDR3: CASGLGNYGYTF. CDR3 coding DNA: TGTGCCAGTGGGCTGGGGAACTATGGCTACACCTTC. The full variable domain, in which reference TRBV7-2 and TRBJ1-2 provide the parts outside the CDR3, is GAGVSQSPSNKVTEKGKDVELRCDPISGHTALYWYRQSLGQGLEFLIYFQGNSAPDKSGLPSDRFSAERTGGSVSTLTIQRTQQEDSAVYLCASGLGNYGYTFGSGTRLTVV.

There are many counts of this clonotype. The rearrangement uses TRBV4-3 and TRBJ2-1, with TRBD2 matching over 14 bases. Germline values: CDR1 LGHNA, CDR2 YSLEER. The CDR3 is 18 amino acids. V shed 8 bases and J 2 bases; nucleotides not matched to a gene: 11. CDR3 sequence: CASGSGTSGSRTYNEQFF. The CDR3 DNA reads as TGCGCCAGCGGCTCCGGGACTAGCGGGAGTAGAACCTACAATGAGCAGTTCTTC.

This clonotype was seen a handful of times. The rearrangement uses TRBV5-6 and TRBJ1-1, with D possibly TRBD1 on 5 matching bases. The germline CDR1 and CDR2 sequences are SGHDT and YYEEEE. This CDR3 is 15 amino acids long. V lost 3 bases, J lost 0 bases, and 12 bases lay in between. CDR3 protein: CASSSRDFLNTEAFF. CDR3 nucleotides: TGTGCCAGCAGCTCCCGGGACTTCCTGAACACTGAAGCTTTCTTT.

The rearrangement links TRBV12-3 or TRBV12-4 to TRBJ2-3; 13 bases line up with TRBD2. CDR3 length equals 16 residues. The V gene end was trimmed by 7 bases and the J gene end by 2 bases; junction bases not matched to a gene: 6. CDR3 residues: CASNRGLAGFTDTQYF. The DNA of the CDR3 is TGTGCCAGCAACCGGGGACTAGCGGGGTTCACAGATACGCAGTATTTT.

Of note for this clonotype: The junction and the germline gene differ at one end; a read error may be behind it. The CDR3: CASSRTGDPFF. CDR3 in DNA: TGTGCCAGCAGCCGAACGGGTGACCCTTTTTTC. This chain connects TRBV28 to TRBJ2-7; D call uncertain. Germline CDR1 and CDR2: MDHEN and SYDVKM. This CDR3 region has 11 residues.

The CDR3 DNA reads TGCAGTGCTAGACCCGGATCACCTCGGGGAGAGACCCAGTACTTC. It translates to CSARPGSPRGETQYF. This chain connects TRBV20-1 to TRBJ2-5, with D perhaps matching TRBD2 (5 bases). V dropped 2 bases and J dropped 4 bases, with 17 bases sitting between them. Germline CDR1 is DFQATT and CDR2 is SNEGSKA (reference sequence). CDR3 length equals 15 residues.

V and J are TRBV28 and TRBJ2-4, with D maybe TRBD2 (5 bases). Trimming shortened V by 6 bases and J by 0 bases, and 9 bases separated the two germline ends. Germline CDR1 is MDHEN and CDR2 is SYDVKM. The CDR3 runs to 14 residues. The CDR3 DNA follows: TGTGCCAGCAGAGAGCGGTTAGCCAAAAACATTCAGTACTTC. It is translated as CASRERLAKNIQYF.

This clonotype was seen at least ten times. The chain couples TRBV11-3 to TRBJ2-1; perhaps D is TRBD1 or TRBD2 (7 bases each). CDR1 and CDR2 (germline): SGHNT, YENEEA. The CDR3 consists of 16 residues. Deletions cut 4 bases from V and 6 bases from J, with 19 bases between. The CDR3 bases are TGTGCCAGCAGCTCAGGGGGGGCGGGAAGAAGCAATGAGCAGTTCTTC. It specifies CASSSGGAGRSNEQFF.

V usage is TRBV7-2 and J usage is TRBJ2-7; either TRBD1 or TRBD2 may fit D (6 bases each). V was trimmed by 5 bases and J by 2 bases, leaving 13 bases between them. This CDR3 is built from 14 residues. Per the germline V gene, CDR1 is SGHTA and CDR2 is FQGNSA. The CDR3 DNA reads as TGTGCCAGCAGCCCGGGGGCCGGCCCCTACGAGCAGTACTTC. Residues: CASSPGAGPYEQYF.

This clonotype came up many times. The genes are TRBV28 and TRBJ2-5; D is undetermined. From germline, CDR1 is MDHEN and CDR2 SYDVKM. The CDR3 totals 15 residues. V was clipped by 5 bases and J by 3 bases, with 16 bases between them. CDR3 sequence (DNA): TGTGCCAGCAGTCCCGAGAGACGTGCCAAAGAGACCCAGTACTTC. This sequence encodes CASSPERRAKETQYF.

The table lists this clonotype with many counts. The genes are TRBV7-8 and TRBJ2-3; TRBD2 is a possible D gene (5 bases). The CDR3 runs to 13 residues. CDR1 is SGHVS, CDR2 FQNEAQ, per germline. The V end was cut by 3 bases, the J end by 5 bases, with 9 bases between. The CDR3 here is CASSFLRGDTQYF. In DNA form, the CDR3 reads TGTGCCAGCAGCTTTCTACGGGGAGATACGCAGTATTTT.

Ten or more counts support this clonotype. The chain carries TRBV7-2 and TRBJ1-6; D gene unclear. CDR1 and CDR2 (germline): SGHTA, FQGNSA. Trimming took off 5 bases at V and 0 bases at J, with 14 bases between the two ends. The CDR3 sequence is 17 residues long. The CDR3 is CASSLAERVSYNSPLHF. The DNA for the CDR3 is TGTGCCAGCAGCCTGGCAGAGAGGGTCTCCTATAATTCACCCCTCCACTTT.

This clonotype was seen ten or more times. This sequence joins TRBV7-2 and TRBJ2-7, with 9 nucleotides matching TRBD2. The CDR3 totals 15 residues. Germline V CDR1 and CDR2: SGHTA, FQGNSA. The J segment lost 6 bases and the V segment lost 1 base, leaving 7 bases of the junction unmatched. The chain's CDR3 is CASSLVLAGPSEQYF. CDR3 nucleotide sequence: TGTGCCAGCAGCTTAGTCCTAGCGGGGCCCTCCGAGCAGTACTTC.

A few counts support this clonotype. This chain links TRBV7-9 with TRBJ2-7; possible D gene TRBD1, 5 bases. Deletions cut 7 bases from V and 3 bases from J, with 13 bases between. This CDR3 has 13 amino acids. The V gene's germline CDR1 is SEHNR and CDR2 FQNEAQ (reference sequence). The CDR3 sequence is CASIPGDSYEQYF. CDR3 coding DNA: TGTGCCAGCATCCCGGGCGACAGCTACGAGCAGTACTTC.

The chain combines TRBV6-8 with TRBJ1-3; perhaps TRBD1 as D (5 bases). Between the trimmed V and J ends, which lost 5 bases and 0 bases, there was a span of 17 bases. Germline CDR1 reads MNHGY; CDR2 reads SAAAGT. The CDR3 is made up of 17 amino acids. CDR3 bases: TGTGCCAGCAGTGCAAGAACCCAGGGAAACTCTGGAAACACCATATATTTT. It codes for CASSARTQGNSGNTIYF.

This clonotype appeared a few times. The chain combines TRBV15 with TRBJ2-6; no reliable D call. Per the germline V gene, CDR1 is LNHNV and CDR2 is YYDKDF (reference sequence). V lost 6 bases and J 2 bases, leaving 5 bases between the germline ends. The CDR3 length is 13 residues. The CDR3 spells CATRGTGANVLTF. The CDR3 nucleotides read TGTGCCACCAGGGGCACTGGGGCCAACGTCCTGACTTTC.

This clonotype was detected only a few times. The chain is built from TRBV6-1 and TRBJ1-4; unclear D gene. This CDR3 region has 14 residues. Trimming pared 7 bases from V and 0 bases from J, leaving 9 bases between. The germline V gene has CDR1 MNHNS and CDR2 SASEGT. The CDR3, as DNA: TGTGCCAGCAATACAGACGCAACTAATGAAAAACTGTTTTTT. This sequence encodes CASNTDATNEKLFF.

This clonotype was detected a few times. J is TRBJ1-2 and V is TRBV4-3; D ambiguous. This CDR3 region has 13 residues. The V and J ends lost 1 base and 8 bases respectively, with 11 bases between them. Germline lookup yields CDR1 LGHNA and CDR2 YSLEER. In DNA form, the CDR3 reads TGCGCCAGCAGCCAAGTAGGGTATGGCGGCTACACCTTC. Translation gives CASSQVGYGGYTF.

This clonotype was counted only a few times. This rearrangement joins TRBV9 to TRBJ2-5; 8 bases align to TRBD1. V trimming: 2 bases; J trimming: 4 bases; junction bases outside the gene matches: 13. Germline V lookup: CDR1 SGDLS, CDR2 YYNGEE. The CDR3 covers 17 residues. Here the CDR3 reads CASSVFSGGAGGETQYF. CDR3 coding DNA: TGTGCCAGCAGCGTTTTTTCAGGGGGCGCAGGTGGAGAGACCCAGTACTTC.

The chain links TRBV5-4 to TRBJ2-5; 9 nucleotides align to TRBD1. The CDR3 sequence is 15 residues long. J was trimmed by 5 bases and V by 5 bases; bases with no gene match: 10. The germline V gene encodes CDR1 SGHNT and CDR2 YYREEE (reference sequence). The CDR3 loop is CASSPTGTGWETQYF. CDR3 bases: TGTGCCAGCAGTCCTACCGGGACAGGGTGGGAGACCCAGTACTTC. Using reference TRBV5-4 and TRBJ2-5 for the parts outside the CDR3, the full variable domain is ETGVTQSPTHLIKTRGQQVTLRCSSQSGHNTVSWYQQALGQGPQFIFQYYREEENGRGNFPPRFSGLQFPNYSSELNVNALELDDSALYLCASSPTGTGWETQYFGPGTRLLVL.

The sample holds many counts of this clonotype. V and J are TRBV12-3 or TRBV12-4 and TRBJ2-1; tentatively, D is TRBD2 (7 bases). V lost 2 bases to trimming and J lost 9 bases, with 17 bases between them. The CDR3 runs to 15 residues. The CDR3 protein is CASSLSRGGESEQFF. The DNA for the CDR3 is TGTGCCAGCAGTTTATCTAGGGGGGGGGAAAGTGAGCAGTTCTTC.

The V and J genes are TRBV11-2 and TRBJ2-5, with 8 bases aligning to TRBD2. The length of the CDR3 is 15 residues. With V trimmed by 1 base and J by 5 bases, 6 bases remained unmatched. From germline, CDR1 is SGHAT and CDR2 FQNNGV. This CDR3 reads CASSLGGGLGETQYF. CDR3 DNA: TGTGCCAGCAGCTTAGGCGGGGGGCTCGGGGAGACCCAGTACTTC.

The rearrangement uses TRBV7-9 and TRBJ2-7, with 9 bases fitting TRBD2. CDR3 size: 16 residues. The V and J ends lost 1 base and 3 bases, in that order; junction bases with no gene match: 7. In germline, CDR1 is SEHNR, CDR2 FQNEAQ (reference sequence). CDR3 bases: TGTGCCAGCAGCTTAGATCTGAGCGGGGGGATCTACGAGCAGTACTTC. Its translation is CASSLDLSGGIYEQYF.

This clonotype was observed a few times. CDR3 in amino acids: CASTNFPGKQETQYF. In DNA form, the CDR3 reads TGTGCCAGTACTAATTTTCCAGGGAAACAAGAGACCCAGTACTTC. V and J are TRBV19 and TRBJ2-5, with a weak D call TRBD1 (5 bases). Trimming shortened V by 7 bases and J by 2 bases, and 17 bases separated the two germline ends. The CDR3 loop spans 15 amino acids. CDR1 is LNHDA, CDR2 SQIVND, per germline (reference sequence).

This clonotype was detected many times. The chain links TRBV27 to TRBJ1-1; TRBD1 is a possible D gene (6 bases). V was trimmed by 3 bases and J by 1 base, leaving 12 bases between them. The CDR3 has 15 amino acids. Looked up from germline, CDR1 is MNHEY and CDR2 is SMNVEV (reference sequence). The CDR3 protein is CASSLGAAPNTEAFF. Here the CDR3 DNA reads TGTGCCAGCAGTTTGGGGGCAGCCCCGAACACTGAAGCTTTCTTT.

In its sample, this clonotype was seen many times. The gene calls are TRBV5-6 and TRBJ2-2; D is undetermined. CDR1 is SGHDT, CDR2 YYEEEE, per germline. The V end lost 4 bases, the J end lost 4 bases, and 14 bases lay between the germline ends. This CDR3 is 15 amino acids long. The CDR3 coding sequence is TGTGCCAGCAGCCCTGCATCCAGACTCACCGGGGAGCTGTTTTTT. Protein sequence: CASSPASRLTGELFF.

This clonotype showed up just a few times. The chain links TRBV7-6 to TRBJ2-5; a possible D gene is TRBD2 (6 bases). V lost 11 bases and J 1 base, leaving 11 bases between the germline ends. This CDR3 is built from 12 residues. CDR1 is SGHVS, CDR2 FNYEAQ, per germline. In nucleotides, the CDR3 is TGTGCCGGGCGGGGCAGCCAAGAGACCCAGTACTTC. It specifies CAGRGSQETQYF.